Listed below are T cell receptor beta chains from one sample, sequenced in a study of blood T cells in healthy people across ages. One entry per CDR3 protein results from TCRdb running MiXCR on the 5' RACE reads. The table lists 920,000 or so distinct CDR3 sequences, 40% to 50% of them singletons. The sequenced material came from blood. Receptors were obtained from a woman aged 60-75 years in good health. CDR3s include the opening cysteine and the closing phenylalanine or tryptophan. The D gene is left open where the match is weak. Clone size, where shown, is once, few, many, or a class for clones that have expanded.

v_gene: TRBV13
abundance: NA
j_gene: TRBJ2-1
d_gene: TRBD1
CDR3aa: CASSSGDRGKDEQFF
CDR3nt: TGTGCCAGCAGCTCCGGGGACAGGGGGAAGGATGAGCAGTTCTTC

v_gene: TRBV7-9
abundance: many
j_gene: TRBJ2-4
d_gene: NA
CDR3aa: CASSLGPQGRGAKNIQYF
CDR3nt: TGTGCCAGCAGCTTAGGCCCACAGGGCCGGGGAGCCAAAAACATTCAGTACTTC

v_gene: TRBV15
abundance: NA
j_gene: TRBJ2-2
d_gene: NA
CDR3aa: CATSLITGTGELFF
CDR3nt: TGTGCCACCAGCCTAATTACAGGGACCGGGGAGCTGTTTTTT

v_gene: TRBV5-1
abundance: few
j_gene: TRBJ1-2
d_gene: NA
CDR3aa: CASSKNRDYYGYTF
CDR3nt: TGCGCCAGCAGCAAAAACAGGGATTACTATGGCTACACCTTC

v_gene: TRBV3-1
abundance: few
j_gene: TRBJ2-5
d_gene: TRBD2
CDR3aa: CASSHLGLAGDETQYF
CDR3nt: TGTGCCAGCAGCCACCTTGGTCTAGCGGGAGATGAGACCCAGTACTTC

v_gene: TRBV10-3
abundance: few
j_gene: TRBJ2-4
d_gene: TRBD1
CDR3aa: CAISEFGQGDVQYF
CDR3nt: TGTGCCATCAGTGAGTTTGGACAGGGCGACGTTCAGTACTTC

v_gene: TRBV28
abundance: NA
j_gene: TRBJ2-5
d_gene: TRBD2
CDR3aa: CASNPASGRETQYF
CDR3nt: TGTGCCAGCAACCCCGCTAGCGGGAGAGAGACCCAGTACTTC

v_gene: TRBV24-1
abundance: few
j_gene: TRBJ2-5
d_gene: TRBD1
CDR3aa: CAPQRRDRSESREETQYF
CDR3nt: TGTGCCCCACAGAGGCGGGACAGGTCCGAATCACGGGAAGAGACCCAGTACTTC

v_gene: TRBV15
abundance: few
j_gene: TRBJ2-4
d_gene: TRBD1
CDR3aa: CATSRDQGAAKNIQYF
CDR3nt: TGTGCCACCAGCAGAGATCAGGGGGCTGCCAAAAACATTCAGTACTTC

v_gene: TRBV28
abundance: NA
j_gene: TRBJ1-1
d_gene: NA
CDR3aa: CASSVPGLTMSEAFF
CDR3nt: TGTGCCAGCAGTGTGCCCGGGTTGACGATGTCTGAAGCTTTCTTT

v_gene: TRBV12-3/TRBV12-4
abundance: NA
j_gene: TRBJ2-1
d_gene: TRBD2
CDR3aa: CASSFVSSGTDEQFF
CDR3nt: TGTGCCAGCAGTTTCGTCTCTAGCGGGACTGATGAGCAGTTCTTC

v_gene: TRBV4-1
abundance: once
j_gene: TRBJ1-1
d_gene: NA
CDR3aa: CASSKRDSRDEAFF
CDR3nt: TGCGCCAGCAGCAAACGGGACTCCCGAGATGAAGCTTTCTTT

v_gene: TRBV15
abundance: NA
j_gene: TRBJ2-7
d_gene: NA
CDR3aa: CATSRAGALNEQYF
CDR3nt: TGTGCCACCAGCAGAGCCGGGGCCCTGAACGAGCAGTACTTC

v_gene: TRBV11-2
abundance: NA
j_gene: TRBJ2-1
d_gene: NA
CDR3aa: CASSLGDPGNERFF
CDR3nt: TGTGCCAGCAGCTTAGGGGACCCGGGGAATGAGCGGTTCTTC

v_gene: TRBV12-5
abundance: NA
j_gene: TRBJ2-2
d_gene: NA
CDR3aa: CASGLVVGGGPPGELFF
CDR3nt: TGTGCTAGTGGTTTGGTAGTAGGAGGGGGTCCTCCCGGGGAGCTGTTTTTT

v_gene: TRBV5-5
abundance: few
j_gene: TRBJ2-3
d_gene: TRBD1
CDR3aa: CASSLSPGTGTSTDTQYF
CDR3nt: TGTGCCAGCAGCCTCTCTCCCGGGACAGGGACTAGCACAGATACGCAGTATTTT